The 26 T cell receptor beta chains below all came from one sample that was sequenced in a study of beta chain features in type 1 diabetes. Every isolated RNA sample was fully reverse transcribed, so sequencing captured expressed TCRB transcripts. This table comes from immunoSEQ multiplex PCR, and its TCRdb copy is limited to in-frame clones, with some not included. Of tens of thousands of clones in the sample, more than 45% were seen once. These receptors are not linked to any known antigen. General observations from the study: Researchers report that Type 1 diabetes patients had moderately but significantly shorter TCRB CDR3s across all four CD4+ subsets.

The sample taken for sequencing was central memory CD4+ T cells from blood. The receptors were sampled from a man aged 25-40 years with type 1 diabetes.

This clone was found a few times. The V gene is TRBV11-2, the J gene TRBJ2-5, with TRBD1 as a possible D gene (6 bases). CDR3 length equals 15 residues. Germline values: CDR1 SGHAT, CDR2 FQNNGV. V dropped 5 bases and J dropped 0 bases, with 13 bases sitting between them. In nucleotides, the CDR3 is TGTGCCAGCAGCGACGGACAGAGGTACCAAGAGACCCAGTACTTC. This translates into CASSDGQRYQETQYF.

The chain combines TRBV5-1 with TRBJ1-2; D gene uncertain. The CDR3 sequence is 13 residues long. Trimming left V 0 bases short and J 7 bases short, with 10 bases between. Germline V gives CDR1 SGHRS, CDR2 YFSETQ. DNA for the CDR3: TGCGCCAGCAGCTTGGATCCCAGTCGTGGCTACACCTTC. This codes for CASSLDPSRGYTF.

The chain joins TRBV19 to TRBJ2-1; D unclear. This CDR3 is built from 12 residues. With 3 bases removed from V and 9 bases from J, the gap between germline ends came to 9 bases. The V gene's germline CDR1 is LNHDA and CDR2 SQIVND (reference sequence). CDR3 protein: CASSIESREQFF. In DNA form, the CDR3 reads TGTGCCAGTAGTATCGAGTCGCGTGAGCAGTTCTTC.

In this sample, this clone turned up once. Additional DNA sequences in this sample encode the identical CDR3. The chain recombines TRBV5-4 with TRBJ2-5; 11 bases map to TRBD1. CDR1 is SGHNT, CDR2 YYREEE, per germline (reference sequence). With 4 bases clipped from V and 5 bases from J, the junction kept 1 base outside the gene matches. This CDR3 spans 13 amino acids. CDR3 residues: CASSRDRGETQYF. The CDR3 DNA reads TGTGCCAGCAGCAGGGACAGGGGGGAGACCCAGTACTTC. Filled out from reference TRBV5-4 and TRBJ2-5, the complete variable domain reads ETGVTQSPTHLIKTRGQQVTLRCSSQSGHNTVSWYQQALGQGPQFIFQYYREEENGRGNFPPRFSGLQFPNYSSELNVNALELDDSALYLCASSRDRGETQYFGPGTRLLVL.

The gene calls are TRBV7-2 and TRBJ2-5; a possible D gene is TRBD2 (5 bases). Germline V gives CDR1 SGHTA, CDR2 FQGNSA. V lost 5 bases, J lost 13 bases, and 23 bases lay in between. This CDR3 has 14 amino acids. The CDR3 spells CASSPGVASPKMYF. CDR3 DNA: TGTGCCAGCAGCCCCGGGGTGGCCAGCCCTAAAATGTACTTC.

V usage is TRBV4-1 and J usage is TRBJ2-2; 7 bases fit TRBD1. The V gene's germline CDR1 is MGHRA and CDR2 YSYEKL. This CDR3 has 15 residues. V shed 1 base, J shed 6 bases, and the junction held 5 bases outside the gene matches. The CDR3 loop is CASSQGGTVAGELFF. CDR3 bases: TGCGCCAGCAGCCAAGGGGGGACAGTGGCCGGGGAGCTGTTTTTT.

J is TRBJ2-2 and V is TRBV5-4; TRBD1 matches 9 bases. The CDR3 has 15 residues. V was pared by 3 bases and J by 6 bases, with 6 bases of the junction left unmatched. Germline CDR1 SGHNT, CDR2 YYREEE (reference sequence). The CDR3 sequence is CASSWDRAGAGELFF. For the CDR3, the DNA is TGTGCCAGCAGCTGGGACAGGGCTGGGGCCGGGGAGCTGTTTTTT.

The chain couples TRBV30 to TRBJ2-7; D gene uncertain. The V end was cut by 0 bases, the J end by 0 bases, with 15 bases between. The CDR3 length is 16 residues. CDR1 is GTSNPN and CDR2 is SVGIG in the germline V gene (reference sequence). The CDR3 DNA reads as TGTGCCTGGAGTGTACCCGGTATCGATTTCTCCTACGAGCAGTACTTC. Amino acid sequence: CAWSVPGIDFSYEQYF.

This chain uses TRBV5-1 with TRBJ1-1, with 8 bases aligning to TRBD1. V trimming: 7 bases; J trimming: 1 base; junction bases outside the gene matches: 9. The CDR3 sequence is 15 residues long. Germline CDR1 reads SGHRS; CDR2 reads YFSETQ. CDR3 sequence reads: CASSKVGTGNTEAFF. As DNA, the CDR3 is TGCGCCAGCTCCAAAGTCGGGACAGGGAACACTGAAGCTTTCTTT.

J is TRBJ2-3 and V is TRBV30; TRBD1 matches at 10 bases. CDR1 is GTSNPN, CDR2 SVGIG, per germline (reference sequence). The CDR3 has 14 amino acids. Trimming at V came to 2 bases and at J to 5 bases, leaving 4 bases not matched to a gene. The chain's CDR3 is CAWSTGTGVDTQYF. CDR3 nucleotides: TGTGCCTGGAGTACCGGGACAGGGGTAGATACGCAGTATTTT.

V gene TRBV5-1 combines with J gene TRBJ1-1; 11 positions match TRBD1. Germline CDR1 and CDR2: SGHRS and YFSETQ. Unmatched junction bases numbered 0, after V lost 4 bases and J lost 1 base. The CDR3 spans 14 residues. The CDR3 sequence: CASSGQGANTEAFF. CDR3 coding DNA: TGCGCCAGCAGCGGACAGGGGGCGAACACTGAAGCTTTCTTT.

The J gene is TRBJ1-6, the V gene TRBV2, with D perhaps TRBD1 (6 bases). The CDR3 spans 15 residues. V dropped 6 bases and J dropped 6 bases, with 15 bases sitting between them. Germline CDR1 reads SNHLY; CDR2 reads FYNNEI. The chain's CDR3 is CASRMDSRINSPLHF. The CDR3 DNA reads TGTGCCAGCAGGATGGACAGCCGCATTAATTCACCCCTCCACTTT. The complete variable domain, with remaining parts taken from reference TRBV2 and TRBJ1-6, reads EPEVTQTPSHQVTQMGQEVILRCVPISNHLYFYWYRQILGQKVEFLVSFYNNEISEKSEIFDDQFSVERPDGSNFTLKIRSTKLEDSAMYFCASRMDSRINSPLHFGNGTRLTVT.

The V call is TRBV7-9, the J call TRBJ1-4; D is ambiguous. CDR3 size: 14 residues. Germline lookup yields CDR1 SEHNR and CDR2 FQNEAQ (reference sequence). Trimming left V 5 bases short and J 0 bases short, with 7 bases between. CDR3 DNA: TGTGCCAGCAGCCCCAAAACAACTAATGAAAAACTGTTTTTT. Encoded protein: CASSPKTTNEKLFF.

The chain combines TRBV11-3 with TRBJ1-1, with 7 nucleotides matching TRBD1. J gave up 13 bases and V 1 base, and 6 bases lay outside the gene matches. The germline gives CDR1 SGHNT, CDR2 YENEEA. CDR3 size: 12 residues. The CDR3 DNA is TGTGCCAGCAGCTTAGTTCGACAGGGAGGTTTCTTT. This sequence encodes CASSLVRQGGFF.

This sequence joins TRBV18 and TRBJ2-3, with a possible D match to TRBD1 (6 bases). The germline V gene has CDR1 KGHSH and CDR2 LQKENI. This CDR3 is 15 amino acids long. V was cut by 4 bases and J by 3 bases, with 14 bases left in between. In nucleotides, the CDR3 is TGTGCCAGCTCACTACTTGGGGGCCCGACAGATACGCAGTATTTT. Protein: CASSLLGGPTDTQYF.

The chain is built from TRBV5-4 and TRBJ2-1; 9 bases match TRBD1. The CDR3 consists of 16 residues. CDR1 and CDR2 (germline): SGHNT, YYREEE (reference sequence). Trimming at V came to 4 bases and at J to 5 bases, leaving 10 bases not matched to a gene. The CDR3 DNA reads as TGTGCCAGCAGCAGGTACGCCGGGACAGGGAACAATGAGCAGTTCTTC. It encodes CASSRYAGTGNNEQFF.

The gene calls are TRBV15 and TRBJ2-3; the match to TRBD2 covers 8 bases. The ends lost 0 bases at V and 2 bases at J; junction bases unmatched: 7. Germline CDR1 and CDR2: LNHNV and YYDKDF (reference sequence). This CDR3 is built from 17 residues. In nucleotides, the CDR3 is TGTGCCACCAGCAGAGATTATCCGGGAGGGGCCACAGATACGCAGTATTTT. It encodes CATSRDYPGGATDTQYF. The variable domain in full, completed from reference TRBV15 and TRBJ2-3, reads DAMVIQNPRYQVTQFGKPVTLSCSQTLNHNVMYWYQQKSSQAPKLLFHYYDKDFNNEADTPDNFQSRRPNTSFCFLDIRSPGLGDTAMYLCATSRDYPGGATDTQYFGPGTRLTVL.

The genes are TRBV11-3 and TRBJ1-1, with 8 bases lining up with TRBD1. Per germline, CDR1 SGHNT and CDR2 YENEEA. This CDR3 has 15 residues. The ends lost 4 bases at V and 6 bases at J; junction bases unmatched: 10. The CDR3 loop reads CASSWRDRTASEAFF. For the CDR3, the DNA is TGTGCCAGCAGCTGGCGGGACAGGACGGCGTCTGAAGCTTTCTTT.

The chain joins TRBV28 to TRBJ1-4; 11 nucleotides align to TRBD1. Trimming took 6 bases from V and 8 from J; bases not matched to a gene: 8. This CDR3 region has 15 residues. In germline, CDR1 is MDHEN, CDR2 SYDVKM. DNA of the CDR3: TGTGCCAGCAGACCGGGGGACAGGGGGTGGGAAAAACTGTTTTTT. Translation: CASRPGDRGWEKLFF.

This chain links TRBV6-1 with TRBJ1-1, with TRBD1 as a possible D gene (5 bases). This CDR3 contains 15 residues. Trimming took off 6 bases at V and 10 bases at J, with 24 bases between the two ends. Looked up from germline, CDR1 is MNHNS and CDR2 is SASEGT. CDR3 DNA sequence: TGTGCCAGCAGCGCCTACGTAGGGGCCGTCGATGGAGCTTTCTTT. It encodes CASSAYVGAVDGAFF.

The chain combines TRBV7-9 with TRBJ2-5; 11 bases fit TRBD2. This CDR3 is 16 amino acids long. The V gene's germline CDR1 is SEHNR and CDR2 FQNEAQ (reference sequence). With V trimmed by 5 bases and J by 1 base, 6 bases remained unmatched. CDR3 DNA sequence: TGTGCCAGCAGCCTGGGGACTAGCGGCCCCCAAGAGACCCAGTACTTC. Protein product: CASSLGTSGPQETQYF.

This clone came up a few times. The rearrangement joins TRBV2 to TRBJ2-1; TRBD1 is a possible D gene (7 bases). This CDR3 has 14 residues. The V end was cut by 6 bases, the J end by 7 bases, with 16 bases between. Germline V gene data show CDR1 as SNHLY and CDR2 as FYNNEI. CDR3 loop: CASSLQGSGNEQFF. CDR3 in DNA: TGTGCCAGCAGCCTACAGGGGAGCGGGAATGAGCAGTTCTTC.

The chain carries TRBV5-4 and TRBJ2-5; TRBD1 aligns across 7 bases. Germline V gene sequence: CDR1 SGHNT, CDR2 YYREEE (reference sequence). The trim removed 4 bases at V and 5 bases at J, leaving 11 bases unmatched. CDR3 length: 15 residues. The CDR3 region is CASSPGTATRETQYF. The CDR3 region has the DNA TGTGCCAGCAGCCCTGGGACAGCTACTCGGGAGACCCAGTACTTC.

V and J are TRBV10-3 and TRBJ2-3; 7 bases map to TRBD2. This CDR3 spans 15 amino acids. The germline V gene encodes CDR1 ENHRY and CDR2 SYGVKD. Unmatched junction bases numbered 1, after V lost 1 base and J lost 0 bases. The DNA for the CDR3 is TGTGCCATCAGTGAGTTTAGCGGGAGCACAGATACGCAGTATTTT. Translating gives CAISEFSGSTDTQYF.

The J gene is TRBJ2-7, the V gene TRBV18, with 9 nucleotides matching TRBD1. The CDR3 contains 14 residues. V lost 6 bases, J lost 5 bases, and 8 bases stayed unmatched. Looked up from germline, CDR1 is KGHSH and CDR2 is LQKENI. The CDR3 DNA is TGTGCCAGCTCTCCCGGGACAGGGTACGACGAGCAGTACTTC. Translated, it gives CASSPGTGYDEQYF.

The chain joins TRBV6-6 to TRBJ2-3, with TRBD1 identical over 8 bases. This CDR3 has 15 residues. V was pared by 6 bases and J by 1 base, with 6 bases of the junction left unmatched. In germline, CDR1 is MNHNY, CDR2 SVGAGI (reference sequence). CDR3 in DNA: TGTGCCAGCAGCGACGGACAGGGCGGCACAGATACGCAGTATTTT. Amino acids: CASSDGQGGTDTQYF.